This T cell receptor beta chain was captured by sequencing in a study of T cells after yellow fever vaccination. V lost 3 bases, J lost 8 bases, and 5 bases lay in between. The CDR3 length is 12 residues. Making TCR cDNA involved 5'RACE template switching, which added UMIs and a universal primer site. TCRdb used MiXCR to reprocess the 5' RACE reads, holding one entry per CDR3 protein. The sample yields some 250,000 distinct CDR3 sequences, roughly 4% seen once. Study findings and constraints: There was a small share of clonotypes that showed up in both the CD4 and CD8 compartments.

This clonotype was counted at least ten times. Its antigen is not identified. The source material was PBMCs, sampled 15 days after the yellow fever booster vaccination. The sequence derives from a man between 18 and 35 years old who received the YFV17D yellow fever vaccine. This chain joins TRBV12-3 or TRBV12-4 and TRBJ1-6; D call uncertain. The CDR3 DNA is TGTGCCAGCAGTTTTATCCATTCACCCCTCCACTTT. This encodes CASSFIHSPLHF.